A selection of T cell receptor beta chains follows, all from one sample in a study of shared clonotypes between healthy human individuals. Measured with immunoSEQ multiplex PCR; TCRdb has only the in-frame clones, and not every one. The sample lists over 750,000 clones; about 97% were seen once. Sample: naive CD8+ T cells sorted from blood. The receptors shown here come from a man younger than 40 in good health. The CDR3 runs from the conserved cysteine through the conserved F or W. Each record gives: J gene, V gene, D gene, CDR3 DNA, CDR3 protein. The D gene is left open where the match is weak.

j_gene: TRBJ2-5; v_gene: TRBV19; d_gene: .; CDR3nt: TGTGCCAGTAGTATGTTAGTGCCGTTTGAGACCCAGTACTTC; CDR3aa: CASSMLVPFETQYF
j_gene: TRBJ2-1; v_gene: TRBV10-3; d_gene: .; CDR3nt: TGTGCCATCTTGAGGCAGGGCAACTACAATGAGCAGTTCTTC; CDR3aa: CAILRQGNYNEQFF
j_gene: TRBJ2-1; v_gene: TRBV7-9; d_gene: TRBD1; CDR3nt: TGTGCCAGCACCAGGGGGTTGGGGAGACCCTACGAGCAGTTCTTC; CDR3aa: CASTRGLGRPYEQFF
j_gene: TRBJ2-3; v_gene: TRBV4-1; d_gene: TRBD2; CDR3nt: TGCGCCAGCAGCCAAGAACTAGCGGGGATTGGAGATACGCAGTATTTT; CDR3aa: CASSQELAGIGDTQYF
j_gene: TRBJ2-1; v_gene: TRBV7-9; d_gene: TRBD2; CDR3nt: TGTGCCAGCAGCAACTCTAGCGGGGGGAACTACAATGAGCAGTTCTTC; CDR3aa: CASSNSSGGNYNEQFF
j_gene: TRBJ2-1; v_gene: TRBV4-3; d_gene: TRBD2; CDR3nt: TGCGCCAGCAGCCAGGGAGCGGGAGTAAGTAATGAGCAGTTCTTC; CDR3aa: CASSQGAGVSNEQFF
j_gene: TRBJ1-1; v_gene: TRBV5-6; d_gene: .; CDR3nt: TGTGCCAGCAGCTTCGGCGGGACGGGCGGTGGAGCTTTCTTT; CDR3aa: CASSFGGTGGGAFF
j_gene: TRBJ2-1; v_gene: TRBV6-5; d_gene: .; CDR3nt: TGTGCCAGCAGTTACGGGGGGAGTTACAATGAGCAGTTCTTC; CDR3aa: CASSYGGSYNEQFF
j_gene: TRBJ2-3; v_gene: TRBV4-1; d_gene: .; CDR3nt: TGCGCCAGCAGCCAAGACCCGGACCCCACAGATACGCAGTATTTT; CDR3aa: CASSQDPDPTDTQYF
j_gene: TRBJ2-1; v_gene: TRBV7-9; d_gene: TRBD2; CDR3nt: TGTGCCAGCAGCCCCGGACTAGCGGGAGGCGTTTATGAGCAGTTCTTC; CDR3aa: CASSPGLAGGVYEQFF
j_gene: TRBJ2-4; v_gene: TRBV27; d_gene: TRBD1; CDR3nt: TGTGCCAGCAGTTTATCAGAGACAGGGCTAGTGCAGTACTTC; CDR3aa: CASSLSETGLVQYF
j_gene: TRBJ2-1; v_gene: TRBV7-7; d_gene: .; CDR3nt: TGTGCCAGCAGCTTAGGTGAAGCGAGTGAGCAGTTCTTC; CDR3aa: CASSLGEASEQFF
j_gene: TRBJ2-7; v_gene: TRBV27; d_gene: TRBD2; CDR3nt: TGTGCCAGCATAGGGGCGGGGGACTACGAGCAGTACTTC; CDR3aa: CASIGAGDYEQYF
j_gene: TRBJ2-5; v_gene: TRBV23-1; d_gene: TRBD1; CDR3nt: TGCGCCAGCAGTCACCCGGGACAGTCCCAAGAGACCCAGTACTTC; CDR3aa: CASSHPGQSQETQYF
j_gene: TRBJ1-2; v_gene: TRBV29-1; d_gene: TRBD1; CDR3nt: TGCAGCGCCGTCGACAGGGGGAACTATGGCTACACCTTC; CDR3aa: CSAVDRGNYGYTF
j_gene: TRBJ2-2; v_gene: TRBV9; d_gene: .; CDR3nt: TGTGCCAGCAGCCCTAGAATAGCGGAAACCGGGGAGCTGTTTTTT; CDR3aa: CASSPRIAETGELFF
j_gene: TRBJ2-7; v_gene: TRBV6-1; d_gene: .; CDR3nt: TGTGCCAGCAGTTTTTCCGGGCCGATCTACGAGCAGTACTTC; CDR3aa: CASSFSGPIYEQYF
j_gene: TRBJ1-1; v_gene: TRBV27; d_gene: .; CDR3nt: TGTGCCAGCAGTTTCTCTATTCTTACAGGGATGAACACTGAAGCTTTCTTT; CDR3aa: CASSFSILTGMNTEAFF
j_gene: TRBJ1-1; v_gene: TRBV20-1; d_gene: .; CDR3nt: TGCAGTGCTAGGGTAGGGGTGTGGGCTTTCTTT; CDR3aa: CSARVGVWAFF
j_gene: TRBJ2-1; v_gene: TRBV27; d_gene: .; CDR3nt: TGTGCCAGCTCGTCGGGACGTTACAATGAGCAGTTCTTC; CDR3aa: CASSSGRYNEQFF
j_gene: TRBJ1-1; v_gene: TRBV6-5; d_gene: TRBD1; CDR3nt: TGTGCCAGCAGTTGGGGACAGATGAACACTGAAGCTTTCTTT; CDR3aa: CASSWGQMNTEAFF
j_gene: TRBJ1-1; v_gene: TRBV7-9; d_gene: .; CDR3nt: TGTGCCAGCAGCTTAGGGGTAGAGGGGTCGAGCACTGAAGCTTTCTTT; CDR3aa: CASSLGVEGSSTEAFF
j_gene: TRBJ2-3; v_gene: TRBV7-2; d_gene: .; CDR3nt: TGTGCCAGCAGCTTACTCAGGGCCGGTGGGTTCACAGATACGCAGTATTTT; CDR3aa: CASSLLRAGGFTDTQYF
j_gene: TRBJ2-7; v_gene: TRBV30; d_gene: .; CDR3nt: TGTGCCTGGAAAAAGAACAGGAGATCCTATTCCTACGAGCAGTACTTC; CDR3aa: CAWKKNRRSYSYEQYF
j_gene: TRBJ2-7; v_gene: TRBV27; d_gene: .; CDR3nt: TGTGCCAGCAGTTTTAGTAGGGGCGGCTCCTACGAGCAGTACTTC; CDR3aa: CASSFSRGGSYEQYF
j_gene: TRBJ2-6; v_gene: TRBV11-2; d_gene: .; CDR3nt: TGTGCCAGCAGCTACGACAGTCTGAGCTCTGGGGCCAACGTCCTGACTTTC; CDR3aa: CASSYDSLSSGANVLTF